This TCR beta chain was found in a study of shared clonotypes between healthy human individuals. The overall study: Donors were a couple of women and a few men aged 18 to 49.

A few counts support this clone. Source study methods: Filtering of immunoSEQ junctional sequences could not match full-length read filtering. Sequencing used immunoSEQ multiplex PCR; TCRdb keeps in-frame clones, though not all of them. The DNA gave D and trimming, while V, J and clone size come from that table. The table shows about 1 million clones, with about 70% occurring only once. Germline assignment: CDR1 MNHNY and CDR2 SVGAGI (reference sequence). The CDR3 consists of 14 residues. Deletions cut 4 bases from V and 5 bases from J, with 14 bases between. The clonotype was recovered from a man between 18 and 29 years old in good health. The rearrangement links TRBV6-6 to TRBJ2-5, with D possibly matching TRBD2 (6 bases). Sequencing was done on a sample of memory CD4+ T cells sorted from blood. Subset specified: CD45RA-negative fraction. As DNA, the CDR3 is TGTGCCAGCAGTTCTTTACTAGGAGGGGAGACCCAGTACTTC. It encodes CASSSLLGGETQYF.